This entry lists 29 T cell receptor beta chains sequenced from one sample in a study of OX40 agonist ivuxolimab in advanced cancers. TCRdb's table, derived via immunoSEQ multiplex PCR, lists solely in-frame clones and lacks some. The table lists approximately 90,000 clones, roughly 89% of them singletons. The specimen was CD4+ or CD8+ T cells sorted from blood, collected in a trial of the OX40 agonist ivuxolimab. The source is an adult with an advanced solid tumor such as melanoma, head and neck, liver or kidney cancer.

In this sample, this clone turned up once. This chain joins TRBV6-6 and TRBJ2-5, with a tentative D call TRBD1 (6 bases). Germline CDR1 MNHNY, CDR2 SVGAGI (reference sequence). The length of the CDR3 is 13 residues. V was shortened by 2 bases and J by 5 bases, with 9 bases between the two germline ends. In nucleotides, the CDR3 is TGTGCCAGCAGTTACCCAGGGGTGGAGACCCAGTACTTC. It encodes CASSYPGVETQYF.

The CDR3 loop reads CASSLGGGSYNEQFF. CDR3 in DNA: TGTGCCAGCAGCTTAGGAGGGGGTAGTTACAATGAGCAGTTCTTC. The J gene is TRBJ2-1, the V gene TRBV11-2; TRBD1 might be the D (6 bases). The germline gives CDR1 SGHAT, CDR2 FQNNGV. Trimming took off 1 base at V and 4 bases at J, with 11 bases between the two ends. The CDR3 has 15 amino acids.

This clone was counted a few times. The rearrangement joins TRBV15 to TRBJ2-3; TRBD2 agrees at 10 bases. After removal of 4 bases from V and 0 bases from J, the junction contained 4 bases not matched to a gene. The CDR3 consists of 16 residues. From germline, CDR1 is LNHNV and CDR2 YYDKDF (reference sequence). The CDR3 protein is CATSTASGRSTDTQYF. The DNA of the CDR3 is TGTGCCACCAGCACGGCTAGCGGGAGAAGCACAGATACGCAGTATTTT.

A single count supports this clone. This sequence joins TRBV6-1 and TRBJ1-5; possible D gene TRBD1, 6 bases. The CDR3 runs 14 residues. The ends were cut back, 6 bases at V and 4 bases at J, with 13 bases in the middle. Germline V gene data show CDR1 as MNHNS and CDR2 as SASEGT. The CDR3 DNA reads TGTGCCAGCAGGGGCAACAGGGAAAATCAGCCCCAGCATTTT. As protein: CASRGNRENQPQHF.

CDR3 coding DNA: TGTGCCAGCAGGCCAACAGGGGGCAACTCCTACGAGCAGTACTTC. This codes for CASRPTGGNSYEQYF. J is TRBJ2-7 and V is TRBV2; 9 bases align to TRBD1. CDR3 length equals 15 residues. V lost 6 bases and J lost 0; bases outside the gene matches: 6. Per germline, CDR1 SNHLY and CDR2 FYNNEI.

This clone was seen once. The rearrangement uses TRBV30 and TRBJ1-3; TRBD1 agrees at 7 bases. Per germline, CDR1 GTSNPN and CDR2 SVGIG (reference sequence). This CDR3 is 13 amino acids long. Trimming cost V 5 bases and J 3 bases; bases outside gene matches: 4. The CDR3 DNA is TGTGCCTGGGAGAGGGACAGTGGAAACACCATATATTTT. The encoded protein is CAWERDSGNTIYF.

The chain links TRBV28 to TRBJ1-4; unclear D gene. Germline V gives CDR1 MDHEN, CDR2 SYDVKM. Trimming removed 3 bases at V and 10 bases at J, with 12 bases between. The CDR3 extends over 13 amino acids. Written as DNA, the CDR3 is TGTGCCAGCAGTTTTGGGCCGTCGGCAAAACTGTTTTTT. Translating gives CASSFGPSAKLFF.

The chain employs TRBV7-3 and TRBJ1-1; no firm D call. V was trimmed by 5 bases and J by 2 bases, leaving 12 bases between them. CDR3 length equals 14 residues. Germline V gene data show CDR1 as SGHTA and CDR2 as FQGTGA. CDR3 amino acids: CASSVLPVNTEAFF. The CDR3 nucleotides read TGTGCCAGCAGCGTTCTACCAGTCAACACTGAAGCTTTCTTT.

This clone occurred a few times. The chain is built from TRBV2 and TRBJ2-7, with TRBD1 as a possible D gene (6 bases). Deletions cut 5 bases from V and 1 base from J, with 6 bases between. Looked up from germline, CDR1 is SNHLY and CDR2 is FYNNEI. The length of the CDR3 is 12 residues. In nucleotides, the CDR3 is TGTGCCAGCAGTACAGGGTCCTACGAGCAGTACTTC. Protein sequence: CASSTGSYEQYF.

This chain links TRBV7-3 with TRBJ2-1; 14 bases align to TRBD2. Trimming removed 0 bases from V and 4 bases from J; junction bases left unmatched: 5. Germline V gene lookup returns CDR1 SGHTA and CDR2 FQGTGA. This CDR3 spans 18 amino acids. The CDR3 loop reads CASSLTRTSGRNYNEQFF. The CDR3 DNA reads TGTGCCAGCAGCTTAACCAGGACTAGCGGGAGGAATTACAATGAGCAGTTCTTC. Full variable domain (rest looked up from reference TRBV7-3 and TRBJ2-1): GAGVSQTPSNKVTEKGKYVELRCDPISGHTALYWYRQSLGQGPEFLIYFQGTGAADDSGLPNDRFFAVRPEGSVSTLKIQRTERGDSAVYLCASSLTRTSGRNYNEQFFGPGTRLTVL.

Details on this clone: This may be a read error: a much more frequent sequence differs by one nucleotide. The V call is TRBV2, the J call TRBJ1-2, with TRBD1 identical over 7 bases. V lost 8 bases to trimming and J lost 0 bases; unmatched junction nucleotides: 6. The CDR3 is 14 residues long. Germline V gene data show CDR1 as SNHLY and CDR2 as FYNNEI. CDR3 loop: CASARDSSNYGYTF. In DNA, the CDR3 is TGTGCCAGCGCCCGGGACAGCTCTAACTATGGCTACACCTTC.

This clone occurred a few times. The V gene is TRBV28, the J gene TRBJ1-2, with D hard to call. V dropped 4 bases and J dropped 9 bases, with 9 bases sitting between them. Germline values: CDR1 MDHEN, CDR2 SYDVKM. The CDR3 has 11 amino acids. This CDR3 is CASSSLISYTF. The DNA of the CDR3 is TGTGCCAGCAGTTCCCTAATTAGCTACACCTTC.

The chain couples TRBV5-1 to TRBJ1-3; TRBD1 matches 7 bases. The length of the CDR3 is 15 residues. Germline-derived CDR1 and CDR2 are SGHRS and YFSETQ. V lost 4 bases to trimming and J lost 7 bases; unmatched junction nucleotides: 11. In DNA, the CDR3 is TGCGCCAGCAGCCTAGGGGGCACTGGATCTAACACCATATATTTT. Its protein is CASSLGGTGSNTIYF.

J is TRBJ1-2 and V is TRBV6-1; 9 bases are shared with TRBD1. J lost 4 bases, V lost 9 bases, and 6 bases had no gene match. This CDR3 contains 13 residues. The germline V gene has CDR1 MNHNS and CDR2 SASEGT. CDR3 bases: TGTGCCAGTGACGACAGGGGGGTCTATGGCTACACCTTC. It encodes CASDDRGVYGYTF.

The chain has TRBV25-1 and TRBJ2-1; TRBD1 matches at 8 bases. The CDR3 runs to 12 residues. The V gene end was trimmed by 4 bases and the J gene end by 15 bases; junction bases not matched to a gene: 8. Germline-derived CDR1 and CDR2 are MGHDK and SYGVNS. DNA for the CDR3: TGTGCCAGCAGTGCCGCCGGGACAGGCAGGTTCTTC. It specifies CASSAAGTGRFF.

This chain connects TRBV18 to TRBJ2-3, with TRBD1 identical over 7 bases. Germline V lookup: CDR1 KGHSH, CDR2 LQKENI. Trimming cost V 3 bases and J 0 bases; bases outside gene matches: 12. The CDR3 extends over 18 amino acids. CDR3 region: CASSPRGQTFRSTDTQYF. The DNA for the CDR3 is TGTGCCAGCTCACCCCGGGGACAGACATTCCGAAGCACAGATACGCAGTATTTT.

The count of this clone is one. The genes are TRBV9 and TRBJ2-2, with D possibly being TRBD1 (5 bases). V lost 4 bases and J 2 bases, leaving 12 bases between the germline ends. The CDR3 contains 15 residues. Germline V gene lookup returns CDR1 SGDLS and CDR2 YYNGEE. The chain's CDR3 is CASSPQGLNTGELFF. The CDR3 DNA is TGTGCCAGCAGCCCGCAGGGTTTAAACACCGGGGAGCTGTTTTTT. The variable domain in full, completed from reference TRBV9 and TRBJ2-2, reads DSGVTQTPKHLITATGQRVTLRCSPRSGDLSVYWYQQSLDQGLQFLIQYYNGEERAKGNILERFSAQQFPDLHSELNLSSLELGDSALYFCASSPQGLNTGELFFGEGSRLTVL.

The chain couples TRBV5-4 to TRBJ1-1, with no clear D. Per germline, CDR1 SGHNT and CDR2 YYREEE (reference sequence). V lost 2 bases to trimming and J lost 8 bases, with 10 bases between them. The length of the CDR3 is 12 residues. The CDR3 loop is CASSFGRSEAFF. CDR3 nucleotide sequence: TGTGCCAGCAGCTTCGGCCGGAGCGAAGCTTTCTTT. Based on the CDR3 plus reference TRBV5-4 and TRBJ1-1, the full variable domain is ETGVTQSPTHLIKTRGQQVTLRCSSQSGHNTVSWYQQALGQGPQFIFQYYREEENGRGNFPPRFSGLQFPNYSSELNVNALELDDSALYLCASSFGRSEAFFGQGTRLTVV.

The DNA for the CDR3 is TGTGCCAGTAGTGTGCAGGCTGCTCGCGGCGGAAACTACGAGCAGTACTTC. It encodes CASSVQAARGGNYEQYF. This chain links TRBV19 with TRBJ2-7, with unresolved D. CDR3 size: 17 residues. V lost 5 bases and J lost 3, with 23 bases in between. The germline V gene has CDR1 LNHDA and CDR2 SQIVND (reference sequence).

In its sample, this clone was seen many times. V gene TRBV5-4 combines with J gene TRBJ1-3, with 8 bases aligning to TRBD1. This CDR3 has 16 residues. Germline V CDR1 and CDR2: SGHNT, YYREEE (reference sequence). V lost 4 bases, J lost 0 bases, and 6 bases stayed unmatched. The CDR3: CASSTGQAHSGNTIYF. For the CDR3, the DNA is TGTGCCAGCAGCACGGGACAGGCCCACTCTGGAAACACCATATATTTT.

In nucleotides, the CDR3 is TGCGCCAGCAGCCGTGCTTGGACAGGGACTAGCTACAATGAGCAGTTCTTC. Translation: CASSRAWTGTSYNEQFF. V gene TRBV5-1 combines with J gene TRBJ2-1; D might be TRBD1 or TRBD2, each matching 8 bases. The germline V and J ends were trimmed by 4 bases and 3 bases, with 20 bases remaining between them. CDR1 and CDR2 from the germline V gene are SGHRS and YFSETQ. The CDR3 contains 17 residues.

CDR3 residues: CASSLTGTSNYEQYF. The CDR3, as DNA: TGTGCCAGCTCACTAACCGGGACTAGTAACTACGAGCAGTACTTC. The V gene is TRBV18, the J gene TRBJ2-7; 8 nucleotides line up with TRBD2. CDR1 and CDR2 from the germline V gene are KGHSH and LQKENI. The CDR3 loop spans 15 amino acids. V lost 4 bases and J lost 3; bases outside the gene matches: 8.

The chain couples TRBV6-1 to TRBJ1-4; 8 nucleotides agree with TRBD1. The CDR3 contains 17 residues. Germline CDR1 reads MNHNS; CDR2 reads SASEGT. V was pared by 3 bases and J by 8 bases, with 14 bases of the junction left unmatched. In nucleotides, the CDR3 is TGTGCCAGCAGTGACAGTGGGACAGGCTCAAAGGGGGAAAAACTGTTTTTT. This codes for CASSDSGTGSKGEKLFF.

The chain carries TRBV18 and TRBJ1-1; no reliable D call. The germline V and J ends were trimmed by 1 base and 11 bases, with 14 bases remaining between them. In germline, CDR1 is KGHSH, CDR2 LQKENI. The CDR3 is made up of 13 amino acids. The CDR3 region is CASSPLKDFRAFF. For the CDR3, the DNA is TGTGCCAGCTCACCACTGAAAGACTTTCGGGCTTTCTTT.

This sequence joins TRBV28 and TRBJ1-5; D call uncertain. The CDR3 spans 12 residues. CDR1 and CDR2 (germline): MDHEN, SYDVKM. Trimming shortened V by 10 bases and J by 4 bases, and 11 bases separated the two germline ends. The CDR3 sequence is CATLSGNQPQHF. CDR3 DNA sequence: TGTGCCACCCTCTCGGGGAATCAGCCCCAGCATTTT.

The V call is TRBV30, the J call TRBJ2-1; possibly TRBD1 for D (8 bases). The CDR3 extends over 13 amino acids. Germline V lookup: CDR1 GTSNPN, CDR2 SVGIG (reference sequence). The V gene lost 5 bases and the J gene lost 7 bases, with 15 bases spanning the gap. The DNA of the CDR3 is TGTGCCTGGGTACCACAGGGGGGGAATGAGCAGTTCTTC. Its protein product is CAWVPQGGNEQFF.

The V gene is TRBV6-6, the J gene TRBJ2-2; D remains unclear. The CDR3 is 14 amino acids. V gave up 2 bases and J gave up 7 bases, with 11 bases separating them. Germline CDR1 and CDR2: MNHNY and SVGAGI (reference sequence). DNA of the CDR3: TGTGCCAGCAGTTACGTGCAACTGGTCGGGGAGCTGTTTTTT. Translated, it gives CASSYVQLVGELFF.

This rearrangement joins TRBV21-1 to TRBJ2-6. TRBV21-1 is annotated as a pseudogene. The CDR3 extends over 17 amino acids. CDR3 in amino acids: CASSKRIGSSGANVLTF. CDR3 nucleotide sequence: TGTGCCAGCAGCAAACGCATCGGCTCCTCTGGGGCCAACGTCCTGACTTTC.

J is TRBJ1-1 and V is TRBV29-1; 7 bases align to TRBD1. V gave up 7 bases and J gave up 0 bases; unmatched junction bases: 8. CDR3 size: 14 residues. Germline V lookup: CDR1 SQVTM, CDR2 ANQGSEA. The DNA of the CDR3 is TGCAGCGGTACAACAGGGGCGATGAACACTGAAGCTTTCTTT. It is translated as CSGTTGAMNTEAFF.